Below are 29 T cell receptor beta chains sequenced from a single sample in a study of T-cell reconstitution after alpha-beta-depleted transplantation in children. Unique molecular identifiers were used to barcode this TCRbeta library. TCRdb re-analysed the PCR reads in MiXCR, keeping a single row per CDR3 protein. In the table there are about 640,000 distinct CDR3 sequences, around a sixth of which are singletons. The source was PBMCs from the stem cell graft donor, collected from the stem cell graft. Receptors were obtained from a human donor who donated a stem cell graft to a child with acute myeloid leukemia.

This clonotype was counted many times. The J gene is TRBJ2-5, the V gene TRBV7-2; no clear D. Germline values: CDR1 SGHTA, CDR2 FQGNSA. Trimming removed 5 bases from V and 5 bases from J, with 18 bases in between. This CDR3 is built from 15 residues. CDR3 sequence reads: CASSAQVGLSETQYF. CDR3 nucleotide sequence: TGTGCCAGCAGCGCCCAGGTTGGCCTCTCGGAGACCCAGTACTTC.

This sequence joins TRBV7-3 and TRBJ2-1; D is uncertain. Trimming pared 7 bases from V and 8 bases from J, leaving 18 bases between. This CDR3 spans 14 amino acids. CDR1 and CDR2 from the germline V gene are SGHTA and FQGTGA. The CDR3 coding sequence is TGTGCCAGCACTCCAAGTCTAGTAGGCGATGAGCAGTTCTTC. Its translation is CASTPSLVGDEQFF. Filled out from reference TRBV7-3 and TRBJ2-1, the complete variable domain reads GAGVSQTPSNKVTEKGKYVELRCDPISGHTALYWYRQSLGQGPEFLIYFQGTGAADDSGLPNDRFFAVRPEGSVSTLKIQRTERGDSAVYLCASTPSLVGDEQFFGPGTRLTVL.

This clonotype has a count of ten or more. V and J are TRBV9 and TRBJ1-1; no firm D call. Germline CDR1 SGDLS, CDR2 YYNGEE. The ends were cut back, 1 base at V and 1 base at J, with 5 bases in the middle. The CDR3 has 13 residues. The chain's CDR3 is CASSVQPNTEAFF. DNA for the CDR3: TGTGCCAGCAGCGTACAGCCGAACACTGAAGCTTTCTTT.

In this sample, this clonotype turned up a few times. The chain uses TRBV7-2 and TRBJ2-5; 7 bases are shared with TRBD2. The CDR3 sequence is 16 residues long. Germline loops: CDR1 SGHTA, CDR2 FQGNSA. V was pared by 5 bases and J by 5 bases, with 14 bases of the junction left unmatched. Here the CDR3 reads CASSPRRAGYRETQYF. The CDR3 DNA reads TGTGCCAGCAGCCCCCGTAGAGCGGGGTATCGGGAGACCCAGTACTTC.

The chain combines TRBV7-2 with TRBJ1-5; unclear D gene. Between the trimmed V and J ends, which lost 1 base and 6 bases, there was a span of 16 bases. Germline loops: CDR1 SGHTA, CDR2 FQGNSA. The CDR3 is 16 residues long. CDR3 DNA sequence: TGTGCCAGCAGCTTAGTCGGCAAACCAGGCCTTCAGCCCCAGCATTTT. Protein: CASSLVGKPGLQPQHF.

The CDR3 protein is CSAPPRRHNEQFF. The CDR3 DNA reads as TGCAGTGCCCCCCCCCGCAGACACAATGAGCAGTTCTTC. The chain joins TRBV20-1 to TRBJ2-1, with D unclear. V gave up 6 bases and J gave up 5 bases, with 14 bases separating them. The CDR3 runs 13 residues. The germline V gene encodes CDR1 DFQATT and CDR2 SNEGSKA (reference sequence).

This clonotype was counted at least ten times. V and J are TRBV25-1 and TRBJ2-7; 8 nucleotides align to TRBD1. This CDR3 spans 12 amino acids. J lost 4 bases, V lost 5 bases, and 1 base had no gene match. The germline gives CDR1 MGHDK, CDR2 SYGVNS. For the CDR3, the DNA is TGTGCCAGCAGTAGGACAGGGTACGAGCAGTACTTC. Translated, it gives CASSRTGYEQYF.

This clonotype was observed a handful of times. The rearrangement joins TRBV27 to TRBJ2-1; TRBD2 aligns across 9 bases. CDR1 is MNHEY and CDR2 is SMNVEV in the germline V gene (reference sequence). The CDR3 runs to 14 residues. Trimming at V came to 7 bases and at J to 6 bases, leaving 7 bases not matched to a gene. CDR3 coding DNA: TGTGCCAGCACCTGGGGCGGGGGGGCCAATGAGCAGTTCTTC. It encodes CASTWGGGANEQFF.

The rearrangement links TRBV30 to TRBJ2-7, with 9 bases identical to TRBD1. J lost 6 bases, V lost 4 bases, and 13 bases had no gene match. This CDR3 has 15 residues. Germline CDR1 and CDR2: GTSNPN and SVGIG (reference sequence). The CDR3 DNA reads TGTGCCTGGAAAATGAGACGGACAGGGGCATCCGAGCAGTACTTC. The encoded protein is CAWKMRRTGASEQYF.

This clonotype was picked up many times. This chain links TRBV20-1 with TRBJ2-2, with D tentatively TRBD1 (6 bases). Germline V gene sequence: CDR1 DFQATT, CDR2 SNEGSKA (reference sequence). CDR3 size: 13 residues. With 4 bases removed from V and 1 base from J, the gap between germline ends came to 7 bases. CDR3 residues: CSATGQNTGELFF. The CDR3 bases are TGCAGTGCTACGGGACAGAACACCGGGGAGCTGTTTTTT.

The CDR3 nucleotides are TGTGCCATCAGCGCTGCAGGGAGGAGAAAAGATACGCAGTATTTT. Amino acid sequence: CAISAAGRRKDTQYF. J is TRBJ2-3 and V is TRBV10-3; possible D gene TRBD2, 6 bases. Germline V gene data show CDR1 as ENHRY and CDR2 as SYGVKD. There are 15 residues in the CDR3. Trimming left V 6 bases short and J 5 bases short, with 18 bases between.

This clonotype has a count of ten or more. The V and J genes are TRBV20-1 and TRBJ1-6, with 8 bases that match TRBD1. Looked up from germline, CDR1 is DFQATT and CDR2 is SNEGSKA (reference sequence). V dropped 3 bases and J dropped 9; count of bases not matched to a gene: 1. This CDR3 has 12 amino acids. The CDR3 spells CSARDRVSPLHF. CDR3 coding DNA: TGCAGTGCTAGGGACAGGGTTTCACCCCTCCACTTT.

This clonotype was found many times. This chain uses TRBV27 with TRBJ2-1; D remains ambiguous. V lost 4 bases, J lost 7 bases, and 11 bases lay in between. The CDR3 length is 13 residues. In germline, CDR1 is MNHEY, CDR2 SMNVEV (reference sequence). This chain's CDR3 is CASSSLTRNEQFF. The CDR3 nucleotides read TGTGCCAGCAGTTCCCTGACTCGAAATGAGCAGTTCTTC.

This clonotype was counted at least ten times. The J gene is TRBJ1-6, the V gene TRBV20-1; 7 bases agree with TRBD1. CDR1 and CDR2 (germline): DFQATT, SNEGSKA (reference sequence). The J segment lost 9 bases and the V segment lost 3 bases, leaving 8 bases of the junction unmatched. This CDR3 contains 14 residues. DNA of the CDR3: TGCAGTGCTAGGAGGGGGCTGAGGGTTTCACCCCTCCACTTT. Amino acid sequence: CSARRGLRVSPLHF.

This clonotype was observed many times. This chain uses TRBV10-3 with TRBJ2-1; D possibly corresponds to TRBD2 (6 bases). The length of the CDR3 is 12 residues. In germline, CDR1 is ENHRY, CDR2 SYGVKD. Deletions cut 3 bases from V and 10 bases from J, with 10 bases between. CDR3 DNA sequence: TGTGCCATCAGTGATTCGGCGGGGGAGCAGTTCTTC. Its protein is CAISDSAGEQFF.

The chain uses TRBV15 and TRBJ1-5; possible D gene TRBD1, 6 bases. Germline V CDR1 and CDR2: LNHNV, YYDKDF (reference sequence). The CDR3 has 16 amino acids. V was pared by 1 base and J by 1 base, with 11 bases between. The chain's CDR3 is CATSRGQEGSNQPQHF. DNA of the CDR3: TGTGCCACCAGCAGAGGACAGGAAGGAAGCAATCAGCCCCAGCATTTT.

This clonotype was detected a few times. At one boundary the junction diverges from the germline segment, which might be a read error. The genes are TRBV6-1 and TRBJ2-3, with 7 bases identical to TRBD2. Germline V gene data show CDR1 as MNHNS and CDR2 as SASEGT. The CDR3 is 14 amino acids. The CDR3 DNA follows: TGTGCCAGCAGTAAAGCGGGGCTCACAGATACGCAGTATTTT. Its translation: CASSKAGLTDTQYF.

In this sample, this clonotype turned up many times. The chain combines TRBV6-5 with TRBJ1-6; no definite D call. V was pared by 8 bases and J by 8 bases, with 13 bases between. The CDR3 covers 13 residues. Germline lookup yields CDR1 MNHEY and CDR2 SVGAGI. CDR3 protein: CASGNGRDSPLHF. For the CDR3, the DNA is TGTGCCAGCGGTAACGGGCGCGATTCACCCCTCCACTTT.

This clonotype was detected a few times. CDR3: CASSLPGHSAEKLFF. CDR3 sequence (DNA): TGTGCCAGCAGCCTGCCGGGACATAGTGCTGAAAAACTGTTTTTT. The chain is built from TRBV7-9 and TRBJ1-4, with a tentative D call TRBD1 (6 bases). Germline V CDR1 and CDR2: SEHNR, FQNEAQ (reference sequence). Trimming took 5 bases from V and 7 from J, leaving 17 bases between them. The CDR3 is 15 residues long.

V gene TRBV5-1 combines with J gene TRBJ2-5; 9 positions match TRBD2. V shed 0 bases, J shed 5 bases, and the junction held 11 bases outside the gene matches. Germline lookup yields CDR1 SGHRS and CDR2 YFSETQ. The CDR3 has 17 residues. CDR3 bases: TGCGCCAGCAGCTTGGTGACTAGCGGACTTCTCCCGGAGACCCAGTACTTC. It yields the protein CASSLVTSGLLPETQYF.

This clonotype showed up just a few times. The rearrangement links TRBV5-6 to TRBJ1-1; D is unresolved. Germline lookup yields CDR1 SGHDT and CDR2 YYEEEE. V gave up 5 bases and J gave up 1 base, with 12 bases separating them. This CDR3 contains 14 residues. The CDR3 sequence: CASRGPLWNTEAFF. CDR3 bases: TGTGCCAGCAGAGGACCTCTTTGGAACACTGAAGCTTTCTTT.

This clonotype was picked up a small number of times. The chain uses TRBV30 and TRBJ2-7, with D maybe TRBD1 (5 bases). The germline V gene encodes CDR1 GTSNPN and CDR2 SVGIG (reference sequence). CDR3 size: 14 residues. V gave up 3 bases and J gave up 2 bases, with 14 bases separating them. CDR3 amino acids: CAWSLITGPYEQYF. Written as DNA, the CDR3 is TGTGCCTGGAGCCTTATCACAGGTCCCTACGAGCAGTACTTC.

Many counts were recorded for this clonotype. V and J are TRBV7-2 and TRBJ2-3; 7 nucleotides agree with TRBD2. Germline V gene sequence: CDR1 SGHTA, CDR2 FQGNSA. The V gene end was trimmed by 3 bases and the J gene end by 4 bases; junction bases not matched to a gene: 4. There are 14 residues in the CDR3. The CDR3, as DNA: TGTGCCAGCAGCTTCGGTGGGGGGGCAGATACGCAGTATTTT. Residues: CASSFGGGADTQYF.

This clonotype was picked up many times. This chain joins TRBV12-3 or TRBV12-4 and TRBJ2-1, with 8 bases aligning to TRBD1. Losses at the gene ends were 6 bases for V and 5 bases for J; bases not matched to a gene: 9. This CDR3 region has 15 residues. This CDR3 is CASSSDRGWDNEQFF. The CDR3, as DNA: TGTGCCAGCAGCTCTGACAGGGGCTGGGACAATGAGCAGTTCTTC.

This clonotype appeared many times. The rearrangement joins TRBV20-1 to TRBJ2-5; unclear D gene. The ends were cut back, 1 base at V and 4 bases at J, with 10 bases in the middle. This CDR3 has 13 amino acids. In germline, CDR1 is DFQATT, CDR2 SNEGSKA (reference sequence). CDR3 in amino acids: CSARADRTETQYF. Here the CDR3 DNA reads TGCAGTGCTAGAGCGGATAGGACAGAGACCCAGTACTTC.

Points on this clonotype: A much larger clone sits a single nucleotide away, making a read error possible. The chain links TRBV20-1 to TRBJ2-6; D might be TRBD1 or TRBD2, each matching 5 bases. Germline lookup yields CDR1 DFQATT and CDR2 SNEGSKA (reference sequence). This CDR3 contains 15 residues. The CDR3 here is CCAIRQGAGANVLTF. The CDR3 DNA reads as TGCTGTGCTATAAGGCAGGGAGCTGGGGCCAACGTCCTGACTTTC.

This clonotype was found a few times. The CDR3 protein is CSARTGIAGKNEQFF. The CDR3, as DNA: TGCAGTGCTAGGACGGGGATAGCGGGGAAGAATGAGCAGTTCTTC. The chain is built from TRBV20-1 and TRBJ2-1, with 8 bases fitting TRBD2. The CDR3 runs 15 residues. J was trimmed by 7 bases and V by 3 bases; bases with no gene match: 11. Germline CDR1 is DFQATT and CDR2 is SNEGSKA (reference sequence).

This clonotype was picked up many times. V and J are TRBV5-6 and TRBJ2-3, with TRBD2 matching 7 bases. The V and J ends lost 4 bases and 6 bases, in that order; junction bases with no gene match: 20. Germline CDR1 and CDR2: SGHDT and YYEEEE. The CDR3 length is 18 residues. For the CDR3, the DNA is TGTGCCAGCAGCAGACGACCGTACGAAGCGGGGAGTAGGGATACGCAGTATTTT. It yields the protein CASSRRPYEAGSRDTQYF.

There are many counts of this clonotype. The chain carries TRBV5-1 and TRBJ2-7, with TRBD1 identical over 7 bases. The CDR3 extends over 14 amino acids. Germline V gene sequence: CDR1 SGHRS, CDR2 YFSETQ. The J segment lost 4 bases and the V segment lost 7 bases, leaving 11 bases of the junction unmatched. CDR3 sequence (DNA): TGCGCCAGCGTGACAGGGAGCGACGCTTACGAGCAGTACGTC. Its protein is CASVTGSDAYEQYV.